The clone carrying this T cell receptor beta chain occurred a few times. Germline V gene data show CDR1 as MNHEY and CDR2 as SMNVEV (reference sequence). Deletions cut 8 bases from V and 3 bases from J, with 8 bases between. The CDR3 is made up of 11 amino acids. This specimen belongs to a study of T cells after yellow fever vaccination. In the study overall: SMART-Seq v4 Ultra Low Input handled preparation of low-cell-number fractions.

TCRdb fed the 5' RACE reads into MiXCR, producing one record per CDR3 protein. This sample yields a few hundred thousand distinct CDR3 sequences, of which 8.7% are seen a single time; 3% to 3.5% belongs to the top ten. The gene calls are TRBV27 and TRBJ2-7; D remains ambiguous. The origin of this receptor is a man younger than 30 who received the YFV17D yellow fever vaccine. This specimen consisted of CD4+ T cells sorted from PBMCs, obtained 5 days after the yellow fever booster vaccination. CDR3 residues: CASGPNYEQYF. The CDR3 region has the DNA TGTGCCAGCGGCCCAAACTACGAGCAGTACTTC.